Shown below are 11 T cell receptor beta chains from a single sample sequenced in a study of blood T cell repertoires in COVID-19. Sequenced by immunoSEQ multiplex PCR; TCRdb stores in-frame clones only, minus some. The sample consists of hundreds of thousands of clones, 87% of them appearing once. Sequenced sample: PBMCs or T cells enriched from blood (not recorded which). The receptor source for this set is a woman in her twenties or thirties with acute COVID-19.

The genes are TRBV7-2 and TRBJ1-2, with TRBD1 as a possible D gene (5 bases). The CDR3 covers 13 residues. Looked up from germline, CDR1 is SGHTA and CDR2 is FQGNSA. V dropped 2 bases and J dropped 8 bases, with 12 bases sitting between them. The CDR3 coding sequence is TGTGCCAGCAGCTTACTCGGGGGGAGCGGCTACACCTTC. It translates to CASSLLGGSGYTF. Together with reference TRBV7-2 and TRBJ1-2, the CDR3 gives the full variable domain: GAGVSQSPSNKVTEKGKDVELRCDPISGHTALYWYRQSLGQGLEFLIYFQGNSAPDKSGLPSDRFSAERTGGSVSTLTIQRTQQEDSAVYLCASSLLGGSGYTFGSGTRLTVV.

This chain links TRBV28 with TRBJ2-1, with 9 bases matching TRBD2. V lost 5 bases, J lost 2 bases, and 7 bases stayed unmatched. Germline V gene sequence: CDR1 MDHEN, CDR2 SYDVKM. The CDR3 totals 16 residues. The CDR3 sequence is CASSAGSGGTYNEQFF. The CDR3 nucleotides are TGTGCCAGCAGTGCCGGGAGCGGGGGGACCTACAATGAGCAGTTCTTC.

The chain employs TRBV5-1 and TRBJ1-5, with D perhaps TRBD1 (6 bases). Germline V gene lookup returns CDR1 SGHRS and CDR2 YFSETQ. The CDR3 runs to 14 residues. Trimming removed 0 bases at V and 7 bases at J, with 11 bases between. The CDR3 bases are TGCGCCAGCAGCTTGGTAGGGGGTGAACAGCCCCAGCATTTT. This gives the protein CASSLVGGEQPQHF. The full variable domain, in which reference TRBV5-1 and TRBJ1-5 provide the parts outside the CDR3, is KAGVTQTPRYLIKTRGQQVTLSCSPISGHRSVSWYQQTPGQGLQFLFEYFSETQRNKGNFPGRFSGRQFSNSRSEMNVSTLELGDSALYLCASSLVGGEQPQHFGDGTRLSIL.

The CDR3 protein is CASRAALGSNQPQHF. DNA of the CDR3: TGTGCCAGCAGGGCCGCACTCGGGAGCAATCAGCCCCAGCATTTT. J is TRBJ1-5 and V is TRBV6-5, with no clear D. Germline V gene data show CDR1 as MNHEY and CDR2 as SVGAGI. This CDR3 is 15 amino acids long. V lost 6 bases and J 1 base, leaving 13 bases between the germline ends.

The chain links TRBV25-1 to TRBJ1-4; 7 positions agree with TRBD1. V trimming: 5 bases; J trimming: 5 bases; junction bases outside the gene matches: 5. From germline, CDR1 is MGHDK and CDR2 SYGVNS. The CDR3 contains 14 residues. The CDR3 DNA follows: TGTGCCAGCAGTCCCGGGACAGTAAATGAAAAACTGTTTTTT. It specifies CASSPGTVNEKLFF. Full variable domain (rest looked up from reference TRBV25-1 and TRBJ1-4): EADIYQTPRYLVIGTGKKITLECSQTMGHDKMYWYQQDPGMELHLIHYSYGVNSTEKGDLSSESTVSRIRTEHFPLTLESARPSHTSQYLCASSPGTVNEKLFFGSGTQLSVL.

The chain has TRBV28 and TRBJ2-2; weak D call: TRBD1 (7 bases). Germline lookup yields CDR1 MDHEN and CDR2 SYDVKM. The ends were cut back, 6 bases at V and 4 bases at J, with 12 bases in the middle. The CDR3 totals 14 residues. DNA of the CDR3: TGTGCCAGCAGGCAGGGGGGAGGCACCGGGGAGCTGTTTTTT. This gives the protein CASRQGGGTGELFF.

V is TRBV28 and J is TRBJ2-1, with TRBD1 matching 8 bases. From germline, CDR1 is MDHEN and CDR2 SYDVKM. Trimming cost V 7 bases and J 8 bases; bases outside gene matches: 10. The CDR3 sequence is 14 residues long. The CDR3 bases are TGTGCCAGCAATAATGGACAGGGTTCCGATGAGCAGTTCTTC. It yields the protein CASNNGQGSDEQFF.

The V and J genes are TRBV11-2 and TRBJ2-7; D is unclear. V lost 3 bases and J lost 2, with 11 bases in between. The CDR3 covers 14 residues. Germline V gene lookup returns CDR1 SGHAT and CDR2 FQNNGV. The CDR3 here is CASSLNQLPYEQYF. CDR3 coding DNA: TGTGCCAGCAGCTTGAATCAGTTACCCTACGAGCAGTACTTC.

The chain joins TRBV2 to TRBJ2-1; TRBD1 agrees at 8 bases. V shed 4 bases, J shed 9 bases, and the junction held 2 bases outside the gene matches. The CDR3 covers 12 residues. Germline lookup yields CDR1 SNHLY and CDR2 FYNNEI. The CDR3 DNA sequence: TGTGCCAGCAGTGGGACAGGGATTGAGCAGTTCTTC. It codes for CASSGTGIEQFF. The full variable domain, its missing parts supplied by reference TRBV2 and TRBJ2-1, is EPEVTQTPSHQVTQMGQEVILRCVPISNHLYFYWYRQILGQKVEFLVSFYNNEISEKSEIFDDQFSVERPDGSNFTLKIRSTKLEDSAMYFCASSGTGIEQFFGPGTRLTVL.

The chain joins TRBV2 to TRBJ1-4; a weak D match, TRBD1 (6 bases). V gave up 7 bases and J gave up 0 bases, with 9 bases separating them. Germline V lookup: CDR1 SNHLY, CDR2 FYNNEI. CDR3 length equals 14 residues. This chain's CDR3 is CASTDRSTNEKLFF. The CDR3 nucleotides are TGTGCCAGCACTGACAGGTCAACTAATGAAAAACTGTTTTTT.

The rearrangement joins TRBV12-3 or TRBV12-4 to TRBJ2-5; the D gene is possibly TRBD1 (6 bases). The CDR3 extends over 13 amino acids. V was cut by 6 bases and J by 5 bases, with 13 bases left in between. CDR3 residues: CASSRGQRETQYF. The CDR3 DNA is TGTGCCAGCAGCCGCGGACAGCGGGAGACCCAGTACTTC.